These T cell receptor beta chains were read from a single sample in a study of blood T cell repertoires in COVID-19. Clones were read by immunoSEQ multiplex PCR, and TCRdb kept only the in-frame ones, dropping some. The data show 300,000 or so clones, with nearly 90% seen just once and 5.5% to 6% held by the top ten. Material for sequencing was PBMCs or T cells enriched from blood (not recorded which). The receptor set was obtained from a woman aged 25-40 years who had recovered from COVID-19. Both conserved end residues are part of each CDR3. A D gene is named only where the DNA matches it firmly. A clone size is listed for some rows: how often the clone was seen (once, few, many), or a class if it is expanded.

V	J	size	D	CDR3	DNA
TRBV4-3	TRBJ1-2	.	.	CASSQGRNYGYTF	TGCGCCAGCAGCCAAGGGCGGAATTATGGCTACACCTTC
TRBV30	TRBJ2-3	.	.	CAWSQGAADTQYF	TGTGCCTGGAGTCAAGGGGCTGCAGATACGCAGTATTTT
TRBV6-5	TRBJ1-1	.	TRBD1	CASSRRTGLEAFF	TGTGCCAGCAGCCGAAGGACAGGTCTAGAAGCTTTCTTT
TRBV2	TRBJ1-2	.	.	CASMRSLGGYTF	TGTGCCAGCATGAGAAGTCTTGGTGGCTACACCTTC
TRBV18	TRBJ1-4	.	TRBD1	CASSPRQGGTNEKLFF	TGTGCCAGCTCGCCTAGACAGGGTGGGACTAATGAAAAACTGTTTTTT
TRBV7-9	TRBJ1-6	.	.	CASSLTLTGTNSPLHF	TGTGCCAGCAGCTTAACTCTCACAGGGACTAATTCACCCCTCCACTTT
TRBV14	TRBJ1-2	.	.	CASSLVSDRNRYGYTF	TGTGCCAGCAGCCTCGTATCCGACAGGAACCGCTATGGCTACACCTTC
TRBV9	TRBJ2-3	.	TRBD2	CASSDTGTSVDTQYF	TGTGCCAGCAGCGATACCGGGACTAGCGTAGATACGCAGTATTTT
TRBV12-5	TRBJ2-7	.	.	CASADPQGSYEQYF	TGTGCTAGTGCCGATCCGCAGGGCTCCTACGAGCAGTACTTC
TRBV25-1	TRBJ2-3	.	TRBD2	CASSEGSQLAGVTDTQYF	TGTGCCAGCAGTGAGGGTTCCCAACTAGCGGGGGTCACAGATACGCAGTATTTT
TRBV7-2	TRBJ1-1	once	.	CASSRSGENTEAFF	TGTGCCAGCAGCCGCTCAGGGGAGAACACTGAAGCTTTCTTT
TRBV5-5	TRBJ2-1	.	TRBD1	CASSPPGQAGYGEQFF	TGTGCCAGCAGCCCCCCTGGACAGGCTGGGTACGGTGAGCAGTTCTTC
TRBV19	TRBJ1-1	few	TRBD1	CASSLQGVTEAFF	TGTGCCAGTAGTTTACAGGGGGTAACTGAAGCTTTCTTT
TRBV6-1	TRBJ2-1	.	.	CASSEHSYNEQFF	TGTGCCAGCAGTGAACACTCCTACAATGAGCAGTTCTTC
TRBV5-1	TRBJ1-5	.	TRBD1	CASSPDPTGDGQPQHF	TGCGCCAGCAGCCCGGACCCGACAGGGGATGGTCAGCCCCAGCATTTT
TRBV5-1	TRBJ1-5	.	.	CASSLEPGGNQPQHF	TGCGCCAGCAGCTTGGAACCGGGAGGCAATCAGCCCCAGCATTTT
TRBV5-4	TRBJ2-7	.	.	CASSPRQDQIGEQYF	TGTGCCAGCAGCCCTAGACAGGACCAAATCGGGGAGCAGTACTTC
TRBV18	TRBJ1-5	.	TRBD1	CASSQTGMDNQPQHF	TGTGCCAGCTCACAGACAGGGATGGACAATCAGCCCCAGCATTTT
TRBV6-4	TRBJ1-5	.	TRBD1	CASSATTGGDQPQHF	TGTGCCAGCAGTGCAACGACAGGGGGGGATCAGCCCCAGCATTTT
TRBV5-6	TRBJ1-2	.	.	CASSLSGASYGYTF	TGTGCCAGCAGCTTATCAGGGGCCAGCTATGGCTACACCTTC
TRBV5-5	TRBJ1-2	.	TRBD1	CASSLTGGGYGYTF	TGTGCCAGCAGCTTGACAGGGGGCGGATATGGCTACACCTTC
TRBV4-1	TRBJ1-5	.	.	CASSPKRSSLSRNQPQHF	TGCGCCAGCAGCCCCAAACGGTCGTCCCTAAGCCGCAATCAGCCCCAGCATTTT
TRBV7-3	TRBJ2-5	.	.	CASSLGHSGLETQYF	TGTGCCAGCAGCTTAGGCCATTCGGGATTAGAGACCCAGTACTTC
TRBV30	TRBJ1-5	once	TRBD1	CAWNRGHQPQHF	TGTGCCTGGAACAGGGGACATCAGCCCCAGCATTTT
TRBV12-3/TRBV12-4	TRBJ2-7	once	.	CASSYNRDEQYF	TGTGCCAGCAGTTACAACAGGGACGAGCAGTACTTC
TRBV20-1	TRBJ1-2	.	.	CSASGWRGDTSGYGYTF	TGCAGTGCTAGTGGGTGGAGGGGCGATACCTCTGGCTATGGCTACACCTTC
TRBV3-1/TRBV3-2	TRBJ1-5	once	.	CASSRLGGQPQHF	TGTGCCAGCAGCCGGCTGGGGGGGCAGCCCCAGCATTTT
TRBV29-1	TRBJ2-1	once	TRBD2	CSVEDRSGDNEQFF	TGCAGCGTTGAAGATCGAAGCGGGGACAATGAGCAGTTCTTC
TRBV30	TRBJ2-1	.	.	CAWILAASYNEQFF	TGTGCCTGGATTTTGGCGGCTTCCTACAATGAGCAGTTCTTC
TRBV11-2	TRBJ2-1	.	.	CASSLGGGSGEQFF	TGTGCCAGCAGCTTAGGCGGGGGCTCAGGAGAGCAGTTCTTC